The T cell receptor beta chain under discussion was sequenced for a study of T cell changes during pregnancy in multiple sclerosis. CDR1 and CDR2 from the germline V gene are SGHTA and FQGNSA. J gave up 5 bases and V 3 bases, and 11 bases lay outside the gene matches. CDR3 length: 18 residues. TCRdb keeps only in-frame clones here, not all; method: immunoSEQ multiplex PCR. The table has around 80,000 clones, just over 90% seen once. This chain joins TRBV7-2 and TRBJ2-2; 11 bases agree with TRBD2. This TCR was sampled from a female donor with multiple sclerosis, enrolled in a pregnancy study. The material was peripheral blood, obtained before pregnancy. CDR3 nucleotide sequence: TGTGCCAGCAGCTTCACGGCTAGCGGGAGGACCAGGACCGGGGAGCTGTTTTTT. It codes for CASSFTASGRTRTGELFF.